This T cell receptor beta chain was sequenced in a study of T cell clonality in common variable immunodeficiency. Donors gave roughly 4.5 to 8.5 ml heparinized peripheral whole blood. The study's findings and limits: Reportedly, TCR beta sequences from common variable immunodeficiency showed fewer deletions and N-nucleotide insertions.

Comments on this clone: Its antigen is not identified. The read terminates 3 residues before the CDR3 end, so the remaining end is supplied by the germline J gene.

Here immunoSEQ multiplex PCR was the method, and the copy in TCRdb shows in-frame clones only, minus some. The sample is made up of several thousand clones, none counted only once. Germline V lookup: CDR1 MGHDK, CDR2 SYGVNS. The CDR3 consists of 16 residues. V lost 1 base and J lost 1; bases outside the gene matches: 4. The chain uses TRBV25-1 and TRBJ1-1, with 9 bases matching TRBD1. This TCR was sampled from a human donor with common variable immunodeficiency. The sample consisted of peripheral blood mononuclear cells. The CDR3 loop reads CASSEWKTGGNTEAFF. The part of the CDR3 DNA that was read is TGTGCCAGCAGTGAATGGAAGACAGGGGGGAACACTGAA.